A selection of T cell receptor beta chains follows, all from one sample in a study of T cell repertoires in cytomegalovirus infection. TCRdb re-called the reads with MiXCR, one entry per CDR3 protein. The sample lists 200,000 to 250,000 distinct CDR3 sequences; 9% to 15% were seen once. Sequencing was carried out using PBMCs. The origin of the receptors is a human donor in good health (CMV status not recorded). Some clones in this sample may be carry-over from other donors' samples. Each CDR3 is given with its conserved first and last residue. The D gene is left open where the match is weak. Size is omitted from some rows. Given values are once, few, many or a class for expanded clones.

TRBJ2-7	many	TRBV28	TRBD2	CASRYGGRTSYEQYF	TGTGCCAGCAGATATGGCGGGAGGACCTCCTACGAGCAGTACTTC
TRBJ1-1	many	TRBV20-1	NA	CSARRAVGEAFF	TGCAGTGCTAGAAGGGCAGTAGGTGAAGCTTTCTTT
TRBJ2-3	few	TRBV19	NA	CASSILPSDTQYF	TGTGCCAGTAGTATTTTGCCTTCAGATACGCAGTATTTT
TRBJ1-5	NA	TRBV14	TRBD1	CASSQPGTERDQPQHF	TGTGCCAGCAGCCAACCAGGGACAGAGAGAGATCAGCCCCAGCATTTT
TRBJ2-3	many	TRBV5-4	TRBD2	CASSAGTSGSTDTQYF	TGTGCCAGCAGCGCCGGGACTAGCGGGAGCACAGATACGCAGTATTTT
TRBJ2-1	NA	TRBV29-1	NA	CSVVRASEQFF	TGCAGCGTTGTCAGGGCTAGTGAGCAGTTCTTC
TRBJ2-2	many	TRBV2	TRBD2	CASSPTSGSAGELFF	TGTGCCAGCAGCCCGACTAGCGGGAGCGCCGGGGAGCTGTTTTTT
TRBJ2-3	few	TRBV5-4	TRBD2	CASSLGGGRSDTQYF	TGTGCCAGCAGCTTGGGGGGGGGGAGGTCAGATACGCAGTATTTT
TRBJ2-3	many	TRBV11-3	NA	CASSEGGPDTQYF	TGTGCCAGCAGCGAAGGGGGTCCAGATACGCAGTATTTT
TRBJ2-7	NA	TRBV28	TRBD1	CASTQGWEQYF	TGTGCCAGCACACAGGGGTGGGAGCAGTACTTC
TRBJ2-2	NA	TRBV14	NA	CASSRNQGTGELFF	TGTGCCAGCAGCCGAAACCAGGGAACCGGGGAGCTGTTTTTT
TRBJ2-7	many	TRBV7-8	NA	CASSFAKASYEQYF	TGTGCCAGCAGCTTTGCCAAGGCTTCCTACGAGCAGTACTTC
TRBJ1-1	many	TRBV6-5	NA	CASSYSSGPGGTEAFF	TGTGCCAGCAGTTACTCCTCAGGTCCCGGTGGCACTGAAGCTTTCTTT
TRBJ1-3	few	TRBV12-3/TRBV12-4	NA	CASTRASSGNTIYF	TGTGCCAGCACCCGGGCTTCCTCTGGAAACACCATATATTTT
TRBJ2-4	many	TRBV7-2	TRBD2	CASSLSSGGNIQYF	TGTGCCAGCAGCTTAAGCTCGGGGGGGAACATTCAGTACTTC
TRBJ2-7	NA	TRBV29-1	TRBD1	CSVAWDREGEQYF	TGCAGCGTTGCGTGGGACAGGGAGGGGGAGCAGTACTTC
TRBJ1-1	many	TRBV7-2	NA	CASSLVRTNTEAFF	TGTGCCAGCAGCTTAGTTAGGACGAACACTGAAGCTTTCTTT
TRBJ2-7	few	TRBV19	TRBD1	CASSPLGTGPYEQYF	TGTGCCAGTAGTCCCCTCGGGACAGGGCCCTACGAGCAGTACTTC
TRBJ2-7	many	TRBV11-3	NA	CASSQRAEPYEQYF	TGTGCCAGCAGCCAAAGAGCGGAACCCTACGAGCAGTACTTC
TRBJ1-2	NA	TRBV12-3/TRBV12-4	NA	CASRPGPANYGYTF	TGTGCCAGCAGACCGGGACCAGCTAACTATGGCTACACCTTC
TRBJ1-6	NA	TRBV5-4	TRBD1	CASSEDRDVGNSPLHF	TGTGCCAGCAGCGAGGACAGGGACGTGGGTAATTCACCCCTCCACTTT
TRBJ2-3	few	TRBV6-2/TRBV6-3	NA	CASSWRQGVGDTQYF	TGTGCCAGCAGTTGGAGGCAGGGCGTCGGAGATACGCAGTATTTT
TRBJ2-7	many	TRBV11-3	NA	CASSKEGGYEQYF	TGTGCCAGCAGCAAGGAGGGAGGCTACGAGCAGTACTTC
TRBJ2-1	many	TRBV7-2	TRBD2	CASSPSLAGDNEQFF	TGTGCCAGCAGCCCCAGTCTAGCGGGGGATAATGAGCAGTTCTTC
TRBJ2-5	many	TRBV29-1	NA	CSVEITQKETQYF	TGCAGCGTTGAAATTACACAGAAAGAGACCCAGTACTTC
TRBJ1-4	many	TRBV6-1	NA	CASVRGWAEKLFF	TGTGCCAGTGTAAGGGGTTGGGCTGAAAAACTGTTTTTT
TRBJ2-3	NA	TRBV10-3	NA	CAISVNRDSDTQYF	TGTGCCATCAGTGTGAACCGGGACTCAGATACGCAGTATTTT
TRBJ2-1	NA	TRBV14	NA	CASSQDLGGNNEQFF	TGTGCCAGCAGCCAAGATCTTGGGGGAAACAATGAGCAGTTCTTC
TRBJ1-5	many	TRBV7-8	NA	CASSLGVEDSNQPQHF	TGTGCCAGCAGCTTAGGGGTAGAGGATAGCAATCAGCCCCAGCATTTT
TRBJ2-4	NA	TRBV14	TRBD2	CASSLLAGGFNIQYF	TGTGCCAGCAGCCTTCTAGCGGGAGGTTTTAACATTCAGTACTTC
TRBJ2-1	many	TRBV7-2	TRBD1	CASSLDRGPEQFF	TGTGCCAGCAGCTTAGACAGGGGGCCTGAGCAGTTCTTC
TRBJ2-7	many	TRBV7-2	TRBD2	CASSSGLAGLNEQYF	TGTGCCAGCAGCTCGGGACTAGCGGGACTAAACGAGCAGTACTTC
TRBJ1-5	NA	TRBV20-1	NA	CSAVIGGSQNQPQHF	TGCAGTGCCGTCATAGGGGGGAGTCAGAATCAGCCCCAGCATTTT
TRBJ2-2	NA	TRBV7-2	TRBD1	CASNRGGSIGTGELFF	TGTGCCAGCAACCGAGGGGGCTCTATCGGCACCGGGGAGCTGTTTTTT
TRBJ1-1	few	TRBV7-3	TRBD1	CASSTGQGQNTEAFF	TGTGCCAGCAGCACCGGACAGGGTCAGAACACTGAAGCTTTCTTT
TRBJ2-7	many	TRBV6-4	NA	CASRGRRGYEQYF	TGTGCCAGCAGGGGGAGAAGGGGTTACGAGCAGTACTTC
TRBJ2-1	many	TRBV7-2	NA	CASSQGLYNEQFF	TGTGCCAGCAGTCAGGGACTTTACAATGAGCAGTTCTTC
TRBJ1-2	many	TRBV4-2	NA	CASSQAGSGDYGYTF	TGTGCCAGCAGCCAAGCCGGCAGCGGAGACTATGGCTACACCTTC
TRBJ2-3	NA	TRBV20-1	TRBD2	CSATRLAGLTDTQYF	TGCAGTGCTACCCGACTAGCGGGTCTCACAGATACGCAGTATTTT
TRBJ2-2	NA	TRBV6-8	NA	CASSSGRWELFF	TGTGCCAGCAGTTCGGGTCGGTGGGAGCTGTTTTTT
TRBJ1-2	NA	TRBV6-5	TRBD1	CASSYSWQGANYGYTF	TGTGCCAGCAGTTACTCATGGCAGGGGGCTAACTATGGCTACACCTTC